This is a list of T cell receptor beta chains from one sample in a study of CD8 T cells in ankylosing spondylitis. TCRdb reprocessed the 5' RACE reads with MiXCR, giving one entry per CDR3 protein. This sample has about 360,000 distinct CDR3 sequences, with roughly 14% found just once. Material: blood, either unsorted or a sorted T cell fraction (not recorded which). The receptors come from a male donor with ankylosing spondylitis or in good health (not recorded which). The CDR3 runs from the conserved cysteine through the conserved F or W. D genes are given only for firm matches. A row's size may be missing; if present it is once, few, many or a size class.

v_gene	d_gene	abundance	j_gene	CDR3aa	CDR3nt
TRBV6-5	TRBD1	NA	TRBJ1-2	CASSYSGQGSGYTF	TGTGCCAGCAGTTACTCCGGACAGGGCTCTGGCTACACCTTC
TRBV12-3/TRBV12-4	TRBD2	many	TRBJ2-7	CASSTGTSGSYHEQYF	TGTGCCAGCAGCACCGGGACTAGCGGGAGTTATCACGAGCAGTACTTC
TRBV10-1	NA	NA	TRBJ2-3	CASSESGTQLVTDTQYF	TGCGCCAGCAGTGAGTCCGGCACGCAGCTGGTCACAGATACGCAGTATTTT
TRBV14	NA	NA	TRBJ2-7	CASSQDRTGEQYF	TGTGCCAGCAGCCAAGATAGAACTGGCGAGCAGTACTTC
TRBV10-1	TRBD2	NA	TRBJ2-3	CASRPGTSGGDTQYF	TGCGCCAGCAGACCCGGGACTAGCGGCGGAGATACGCAGTATTTT
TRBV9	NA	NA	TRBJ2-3	CASDFGGGASTDTQYF	TGTGCCAGCGACTTCGGGGGCGGAGCTAGCACAGATACGCAGTATTTT
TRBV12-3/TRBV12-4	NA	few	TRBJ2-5	CASSFGLQETQYF	TGTGCCAGCAGTTTTGGTCTGCAAGAGACCCAGTACTTC
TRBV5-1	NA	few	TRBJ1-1	CASSRGPGEAFF	TGCGCCAGCAGCCGGGGCCCGGGGGAAGCTTTCTTT
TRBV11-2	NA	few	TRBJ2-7	CASSLEGGAASYEQYF	TGTGCCAGCAGCTTAGAAGGAGGGGCGGCCTCCTACGAGCAGTACTTC
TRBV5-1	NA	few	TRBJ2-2	CASSAGHTTGELFF	TGCGCCAGCAGCGCGGGACACACCACCGGGGAGCTGTTTTTT
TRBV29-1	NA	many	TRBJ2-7	CSVEDRVKEQYF	TGCAGCGTTGAAGATCGGGTAAAGGAGCAGTACTTC
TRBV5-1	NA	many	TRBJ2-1	CASSPRGVSTYNEQFF	TGCGCCAGCAGCCCTCGGGGAGTCAGCACCTACAATGAGCAGTTCTTC
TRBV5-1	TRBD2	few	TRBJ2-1	CASSRGGGTSYNEQFF	TGCGCCAGCTCCCGGGGGGGCGGGACCTCCTACAATGAGCAGTTCTTC
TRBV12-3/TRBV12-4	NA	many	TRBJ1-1	CASSFEQHTEAFF	TGTGCCAGCAGTTTCGAACAGCACACTGAAGCTTTCTTT
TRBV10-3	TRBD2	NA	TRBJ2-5	CAISEEREGTQYF	TGTGCCATCAGTGAAGAGCGGGAGGGGACCCAGTACTTC
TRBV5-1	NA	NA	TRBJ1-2	CASSGERGVGYTF	TGCGCCAGCAGCGGGGAGAGGGGTGTTGGCTACACCTTC
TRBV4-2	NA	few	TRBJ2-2	CASSHRLANTGELFF	TGTGCCAGCAGCCACCGACTAGCGAACACCGGGGAGCTGTTTTTT
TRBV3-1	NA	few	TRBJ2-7	CASSQGDIVQYF	TGTGCCAGCAGCCAGGGGGACATTGTGCAGTACTTC
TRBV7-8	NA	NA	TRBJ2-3	CASSLATGLDTQYF	TGTGCCAGCAGCTTAGCGACAGGTTTAGATACGCAGTATTTT
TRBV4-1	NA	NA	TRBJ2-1	CASSQEGLFNEQFF	TGCGCCAGCAGCCAAGAAGGACTTTTCAATGAGCAGTTCTTC
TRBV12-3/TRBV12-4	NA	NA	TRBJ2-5	CASSASTPETQYF	TGTGCCAGCAGCGCCTCGACCCCAGAGACCCAGTACTTC
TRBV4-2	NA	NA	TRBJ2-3	CASSQDLVGSRTDTQYF	TGTGCCAGCAGCCAAGATCTGGTCGGGTCGCGCACAGATACGCAGTATTTT
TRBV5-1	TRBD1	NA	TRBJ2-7	CASSFSGGRGNEQYF	TGCGCCAGCAGCTTCTCAGGGGGTAGGGGGAACGAGCAGTACTTC
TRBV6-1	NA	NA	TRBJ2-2	CASRDLGGTGELFF	TGTGCCAGCAGGGACCTGGGGGGCACCGGGGAGCTGTTTTTT
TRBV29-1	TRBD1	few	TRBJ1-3	CSGRTWDRDSGNTIYF	TGCAGCGGACGGACATGGGACAGGGACTCTGGAAACACCATATATTTT
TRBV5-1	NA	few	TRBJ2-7	CASSVDENIYPYEQYF	TGCGCCAGCAGCGTGGATGAGAATATCTATCCCTACGAGCAGTACTTC
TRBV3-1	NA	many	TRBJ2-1	CASSPSGNEQFF	TGTGCCAGCAGTCCCAGCGGGAATGAGCAGTTCTTC
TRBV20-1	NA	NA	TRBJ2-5	CSASGRGETQYF	TGCAGTGCTAGCGGCAGGGGAGAGACCCAGTACTTC
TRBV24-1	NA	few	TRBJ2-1	CATSDGLRNEQFF	TGTGCCACCTCAGATGGTCTACGGAATGAGCAGTTCTTC
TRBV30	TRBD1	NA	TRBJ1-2	CAWSVRTGGSYGYTF	TGTGCCTGGAGTGTACGGACAGGGGGCAGCTATGGCTACACCTTC
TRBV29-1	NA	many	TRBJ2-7	CSALDRGTYGQYF	TGCAGCGCACTGGACAGAGGGACCTACGGGCAGTACTTC
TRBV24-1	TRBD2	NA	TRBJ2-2	CATSDTSGNTGELFF	TGTGCCACCAGTGATACTAGCGGTAACACCGGGGAGCTGTTTTTT
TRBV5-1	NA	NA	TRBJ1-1	CASSGQHLNTEAFF	TGCGCCAGCAGCGGACAGCACCTGAACACTGAAGCTTTCTTT
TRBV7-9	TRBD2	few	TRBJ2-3	CASSLAGTTTDTQYF	TGTGCCAGCAGCTTGGCCGGGACTACCACAGATACGCAGTATTTT
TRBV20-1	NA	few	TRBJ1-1	CSAVPSSGNTEAFF	TGCAGTGCTGTACCAAGTTCGGGCAACACTGAAGCTTTCTTT
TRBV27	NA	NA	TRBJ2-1	CASREEGGNSYYEQFF	TGTGCCAGCAGGGAAGAGGGCGGGAACTCGTACTATGAGCAGTTCTTC
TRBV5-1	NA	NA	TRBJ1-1	CASRGASKSEAFF	TGCGCCAGCCGAGGGGCCTCGAAGTCTGAAGCTTTCTTT
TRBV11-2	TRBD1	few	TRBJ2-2	CASSLDSDRDRTGELFF	TGTGCCAGCAGCTTAGACAGTGACAGGGACCGAACCGGGGAGCTGTTTTTT
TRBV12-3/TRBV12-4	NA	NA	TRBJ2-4	CASGTGILAKNIQYF	TGTGCCAGCGGAACAGGGATTTTAGCCAAAAACATTCAGTACTTC
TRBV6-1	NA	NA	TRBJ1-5	CASSDDATYQPQHF	TGTGCCAGCAGTGATGACGCCACTTATCAGCCCCAGCATTTT
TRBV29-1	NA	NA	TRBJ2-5	CSAESSRETQYF	TGCAGCGCCGAATCCTCTAGGGAGACCCAGTACTTC
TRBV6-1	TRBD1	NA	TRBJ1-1	CASSEAGQAGTEAFF	TGTGCCAGCAGTGAAGCAGGACAGGCTGGCACTGAAGCTTTCTTT
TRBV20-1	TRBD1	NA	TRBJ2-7	CSVGQGSAFEQYF	TGCAGTGTTGGACAGGGTTCAGCTTTCGAGCAGTACTTC
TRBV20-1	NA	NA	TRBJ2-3	CSAGGLTGREDTQYF	TGCAGTGCTGGGGGACTGACAGGGAGAGAAGATACGCAGTATTTT
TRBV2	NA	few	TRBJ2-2	CASTVGGELFF	TGTGCCAGCACTGTGGGGGGGGAGCTGTTTTTT
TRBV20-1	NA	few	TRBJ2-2	CSVTENTGELFF	TGCAGTGTCACGGAGAACACCGGGGAGCTGTTTTTT
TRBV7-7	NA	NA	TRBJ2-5	CASSLAGGGRETQYF	TGTGCCAGCAGCTTAGCGGGGGGCGGAAGAGAGACCCAGTACTTC
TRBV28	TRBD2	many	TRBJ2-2	CASKSGGVSGELFF	TGTGCCAGCAAAAGCGGGGGAGTTTCCGGGGAGCTGTTTTTT
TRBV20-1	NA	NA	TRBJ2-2	CSAIHAGTGELFF	TGCAGTGCTATCCACGCGGGCACCGGGGAGCTGTTTTTT
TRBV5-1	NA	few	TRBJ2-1	CASSHGSGSEQFF	TGCGCCAGCAGTCACGGGAGTGGTAGTGAGCAGTTCTTC
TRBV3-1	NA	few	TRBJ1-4	CASSQGWTANEKLFF	TGTGCCAGCAGCCAAGGATGGACTGCTAATGAAAAACTGTTTTTT
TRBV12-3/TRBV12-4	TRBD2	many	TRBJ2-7	CASSGTSGSYEQYF	TGTGCCAGCAGTGGGACTAGCGGCTCCTACGAGCAGTACTTC
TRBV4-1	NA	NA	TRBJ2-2	CASSQERRTLRDTGELFF	TGCGCCAGCAGCCAAGAACGGAGGACACTCCGGGACACCGGGGAGCTGTTTTTT
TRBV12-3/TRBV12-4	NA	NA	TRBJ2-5	CASGPRGTLKGTQYF	TGTGCCAGCGGCCCGCGGGGAACTCTCAAGGGGACCCAGTACTTC
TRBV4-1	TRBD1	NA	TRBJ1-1	CASSQGQGRGRGTEAFF	TGCGCCAGCAGCCAAGGACAGGGGAGGGGTAGGGGCACTGAAGCTTTCTTT
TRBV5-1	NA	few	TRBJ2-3	CASRTGGDTQYF	TGCGCCAGCAGAACTGGGGGGGATACGCAGTATTTT
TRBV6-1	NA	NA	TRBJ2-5	CASTRTPKETQYF	TGTGCCAGCACCCGGACACCGAAAGAGACCCAGTACTTC
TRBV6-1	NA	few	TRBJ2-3	CASRAQVTDTQYF	TGTGCCAGCAGGGCACAGGTGACAGATACGCAGTATTTT
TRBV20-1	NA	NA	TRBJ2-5	CSARRGVSGGYF	TGCAGTGCTCGTCGGGGCGTGAGCGGTGGGTACTTC